This note documents a single T cell receptor beta chain sequence. As yet, its antigen is unknown. The read comes to an end 3 residues before the CDR3 does, leaving the germline J gene to fill in the end. The source of the sample is a study of T cells in women clearing cervical HPV infection. Prevalent HPV16 infections were excluded; only incident single HPV16 infections included. Cervical HPV DNA detected by MY09/MY11 PCR, typed by dot-blot. TCR beta CDR3 amplified by multiplex PCR from about 1,100 ng genomic DNA. Profiling relied on immunoSEQ multiplex PCR, and the TCRdb table lists in-frame clones only, not all of them. Its listing shows around 30,000 clones. Germline CDR1 and CDR2: SGHVS and FQNEAQ. The CDR3 runs to 17 residues. Trimming at V came to 5 bases and at J to 0 bases, leaving 9 bases not matched to a gene. Study outcomes and limitations: Richness plus V gene abundances separated cases from controls with AUC about 0.8.

This rearrangement joins TRBV7-8 to TRBJ2-7; 11 nucleotides match TRBD2. The TCR comes from a woman between 18 and 70 years old with a cervical HPV16 infection that either progressed to CIN3+ or cleared (not recorded which). The specimen sequenced was blood buffy coat. The CDR3 loop reads CASSPESLAGGSYEQYF. The CDR3 bases that were read are TGTGCCAGCAGCCCCGAGAGTCTAGCGGGGGGCTCCTACGAG.